This TCR beta chain came from a study of blood T cells in healthy people across ages. The germline gives CDR1 SGHAT, CDR2 FQDESV (reference sequence). This CDR3 is 15 amino acids long. Trimming stripped 1 base from V and 5 bases from J, with 13 bases between. Primed by a sample-barcoded 5' primer and a J-beta primer mix, a second PCR proceeded for about 6 to 12 cycles. TCRdb itself ran the 5' RACE reads through MiXCR, one entry per CDR3 protein. This table has approximately 800,000 distinct CDR3 sequences, just over 55% appearing once. The clonotype was recovered from a man in his forties or fifties in good health. Source material: blood. The chain combines TRBV11-1 with TRBJ2-3, with D perhaps matching TRBD1 (5 bases). The CDR3 protein is CASSLVPGIEDTQYF. The CDR3 bases are TGTGCCAGCAGCTTAGTACCAGGGATTGAAGATACGCAGTATTTT.